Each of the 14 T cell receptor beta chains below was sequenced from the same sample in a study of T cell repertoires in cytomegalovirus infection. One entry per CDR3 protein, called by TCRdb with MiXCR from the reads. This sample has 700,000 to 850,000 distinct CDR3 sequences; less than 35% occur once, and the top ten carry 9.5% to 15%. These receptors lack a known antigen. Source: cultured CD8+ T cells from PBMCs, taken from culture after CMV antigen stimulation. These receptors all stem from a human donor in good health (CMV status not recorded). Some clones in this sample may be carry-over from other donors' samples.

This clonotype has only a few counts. CDR3 nucleotides: TGTGCCAGCAGCTTCAGGGCAGGGGGCGTTTCGGGTTCACCCCTCCACTTT. Protein product: CASSFRAGGVSGSPLHF. The chain uses TRBV5-6 and TRBJ1-6; 8 nucleotides line up with TRBD1. Per the germline V gene, CDR1 is SGHDT and CDR2 is YYEEEE. This CDR3 region has 17 residues. V was pared by 2 bases and J by 9 bases, with 13 bases of the junction left unmatched.

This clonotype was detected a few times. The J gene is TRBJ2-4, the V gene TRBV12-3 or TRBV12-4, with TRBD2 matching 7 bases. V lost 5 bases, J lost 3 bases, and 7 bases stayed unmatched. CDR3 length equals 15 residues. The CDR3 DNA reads TGTGCCAGCAGTGACTCGGGGGGTATCAAAAACATTCAGTACTTC. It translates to CASSDSGGIKNIQYF.

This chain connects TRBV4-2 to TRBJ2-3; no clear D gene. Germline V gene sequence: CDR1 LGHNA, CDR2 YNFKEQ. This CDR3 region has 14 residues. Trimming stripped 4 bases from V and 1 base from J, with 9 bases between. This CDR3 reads CASSPPLGTDTQYF. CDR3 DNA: TGTGCCAGCAGCCCTCCGTTGGGCACAGATACGCAGTATTTT.

CDR3 DNA: TGTGCCAGCAGGGATGGGACAAAACAAGAGACCCAGTACTTC. This sequence encodes CASRDGTKQETQYF. The rearrangement uses TRBV7-6 and TRBJ2-5, with D perhaps TRBD1 (6 bases). Germline CDR1 and CDR2: SGHVS and FNYEAQ. V was clipped by 6 bases and J by 2 bases, with 13 bases between them. CDR3 length: 14 amino acids. Variable domain in full (rest from reference TRBV7-6 and TRBJ2-5): GAGVSQSPRYKVTKRGQDVALRCDPISGHVSLYWYRQALGQGPEFLTYFNYEAQQDKSGLPNDRFSAERPEGSISTLTIQRTEQRDSAMYRCASRDGTKQETQYFGPGTRLLVL.

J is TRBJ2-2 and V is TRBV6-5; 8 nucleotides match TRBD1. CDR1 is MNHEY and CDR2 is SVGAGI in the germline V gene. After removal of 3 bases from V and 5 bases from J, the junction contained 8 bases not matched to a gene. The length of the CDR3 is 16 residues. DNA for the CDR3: TGTGCCAGCAGTTATTCTCCAGGGGGCGCGACCGGGGAGCTGTTTTTT. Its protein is CASSYSPGGATGELFF.

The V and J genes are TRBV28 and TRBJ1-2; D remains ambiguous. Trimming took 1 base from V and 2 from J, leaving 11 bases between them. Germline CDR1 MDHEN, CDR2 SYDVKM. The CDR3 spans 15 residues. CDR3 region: CASSLFKAPNYGYTF. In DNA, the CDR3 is TGTGCCAGCAGTTTATTTAAAGCCCCGAACTATGGCTACACCTTC.

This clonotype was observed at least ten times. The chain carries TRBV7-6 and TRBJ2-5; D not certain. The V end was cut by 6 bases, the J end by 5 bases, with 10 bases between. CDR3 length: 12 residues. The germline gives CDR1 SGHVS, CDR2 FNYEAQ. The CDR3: CASSPRWETQYF. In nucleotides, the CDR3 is TGTGCCAGCAGTCCAAGGTGGGAGACCCAGTACTTC.

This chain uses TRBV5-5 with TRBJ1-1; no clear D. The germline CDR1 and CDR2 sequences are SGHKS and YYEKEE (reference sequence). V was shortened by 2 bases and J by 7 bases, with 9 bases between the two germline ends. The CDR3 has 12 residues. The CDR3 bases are TGTGCCAGCAGCTTTGTGCAGATTGAAGCTTTCTTT. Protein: CASSFVQIEAFF.

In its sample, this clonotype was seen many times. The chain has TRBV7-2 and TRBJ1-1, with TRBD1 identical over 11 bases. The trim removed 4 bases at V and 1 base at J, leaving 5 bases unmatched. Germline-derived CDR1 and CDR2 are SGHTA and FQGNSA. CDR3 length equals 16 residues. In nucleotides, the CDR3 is TGTGCCAGCAGCTATGCCGGGACAGGGGGGAACACTGAAGCTTTCTTT. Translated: CASSYAGTGGNTEAFF.

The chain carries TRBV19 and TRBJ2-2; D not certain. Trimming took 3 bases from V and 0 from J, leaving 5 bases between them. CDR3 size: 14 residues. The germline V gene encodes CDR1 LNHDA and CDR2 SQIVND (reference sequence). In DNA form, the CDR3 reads TGTGCCAGTAGTATGTGGGCGAACACCGGGGAGCTGTTTTTT. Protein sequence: CASSMWANTGELFF.

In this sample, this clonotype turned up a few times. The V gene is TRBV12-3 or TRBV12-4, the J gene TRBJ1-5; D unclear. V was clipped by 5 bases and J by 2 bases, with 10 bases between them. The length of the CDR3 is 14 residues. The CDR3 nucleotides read TGTGCCAGCAGTAAGGGAGGAGGCAATCAGCCCCAGCATTTT. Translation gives CASSKGGGNQPQHF.

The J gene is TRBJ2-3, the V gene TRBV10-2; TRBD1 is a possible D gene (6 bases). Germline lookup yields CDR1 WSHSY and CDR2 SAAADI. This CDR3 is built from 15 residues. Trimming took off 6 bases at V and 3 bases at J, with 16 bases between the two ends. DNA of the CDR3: TGCGCCAGCAGACCAGGCAGGGGTGTGACAGATACGCAGTATTTT. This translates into CASRPGRGVTDTQYF.

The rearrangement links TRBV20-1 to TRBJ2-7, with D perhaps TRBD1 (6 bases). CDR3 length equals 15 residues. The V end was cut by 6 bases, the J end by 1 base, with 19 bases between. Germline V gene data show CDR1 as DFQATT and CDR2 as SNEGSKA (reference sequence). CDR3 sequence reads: CSAAPATGASYEQYF. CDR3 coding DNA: TGCAGTGCCGCCCCGGCGACAGGAGCTTCCTACGAGCAGTACTTC.

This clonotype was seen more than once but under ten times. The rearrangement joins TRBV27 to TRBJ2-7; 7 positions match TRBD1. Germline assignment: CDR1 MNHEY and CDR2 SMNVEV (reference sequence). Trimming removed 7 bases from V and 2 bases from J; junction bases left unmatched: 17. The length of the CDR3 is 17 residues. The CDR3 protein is CASTSGSTGVVPYEQYF. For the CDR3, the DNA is TGTGCCAGCACTTCGGGGTCAACAGGGGTAGTTCCCTACGAGCAGTACTTC.